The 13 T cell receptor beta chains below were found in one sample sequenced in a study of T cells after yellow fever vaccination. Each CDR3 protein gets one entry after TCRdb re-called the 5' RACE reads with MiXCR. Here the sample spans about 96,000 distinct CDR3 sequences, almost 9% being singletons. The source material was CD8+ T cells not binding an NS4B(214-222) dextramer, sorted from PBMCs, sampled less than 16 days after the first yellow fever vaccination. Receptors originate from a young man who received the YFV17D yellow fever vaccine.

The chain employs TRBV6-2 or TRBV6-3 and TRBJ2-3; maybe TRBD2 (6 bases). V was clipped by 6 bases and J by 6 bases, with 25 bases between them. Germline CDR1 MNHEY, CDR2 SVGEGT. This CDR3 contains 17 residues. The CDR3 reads CASSHPGLKTREDTQYF. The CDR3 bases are TGTGCCAGCAGCCACCCGGGACTCAAGACCCGGGAGGATACGCAGTATTTT.

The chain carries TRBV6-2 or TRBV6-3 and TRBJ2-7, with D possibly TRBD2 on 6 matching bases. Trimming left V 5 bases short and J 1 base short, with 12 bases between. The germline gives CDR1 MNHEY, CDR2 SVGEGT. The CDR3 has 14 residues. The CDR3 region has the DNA TGTGCCAGCAGTCCCCACGGGAGTTCCTACGAGCAGTACTTC. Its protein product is CASSPHGSSYEQYF.

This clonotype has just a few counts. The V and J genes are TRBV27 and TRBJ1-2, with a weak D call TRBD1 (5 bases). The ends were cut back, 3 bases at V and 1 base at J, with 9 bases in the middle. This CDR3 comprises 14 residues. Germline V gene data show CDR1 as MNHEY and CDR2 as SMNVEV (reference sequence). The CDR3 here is CASSLIDSNYGYTF. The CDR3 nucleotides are TGTGCCAGCAGTTTGATCGACAGTAACTATGGCTACACCTTC.

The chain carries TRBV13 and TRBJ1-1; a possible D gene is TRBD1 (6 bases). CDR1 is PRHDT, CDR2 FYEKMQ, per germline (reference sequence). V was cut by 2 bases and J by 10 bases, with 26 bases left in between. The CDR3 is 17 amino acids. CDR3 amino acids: CASSLIRGPTGKEGAFF. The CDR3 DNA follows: TGTGCCAGCAGCTTAATCAGAGGGCCAACAGGGAAGGAAGGAGCTTTCTTT.

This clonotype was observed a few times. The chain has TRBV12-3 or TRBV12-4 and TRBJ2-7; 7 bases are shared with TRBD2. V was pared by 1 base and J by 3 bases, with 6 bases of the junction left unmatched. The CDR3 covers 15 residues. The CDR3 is CASSLGEGRDYEQYF. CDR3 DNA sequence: TGTGCCAGCAGTTTAGGGGAGGGCAGAGACTACGAGCAGTACTTC.

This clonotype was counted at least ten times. This CDR3 reads CASSLVAGGLNTGELFF. For the CDR3, the DNA is TGTGCCAGCAGCTTAGTGGCCGGTGGGTTAAACACCGGGGAGCTGTTTTTT. The V call is TRBV7-6, the J call TRBJ2-2; D is ambiguous. Trimming left V 1 base short and J 2 bases short, with 14 bases between. Germline V CDR1 and CDR2: SGHVS, FNYEAQ. This CDR3 is 17 amino acids long.

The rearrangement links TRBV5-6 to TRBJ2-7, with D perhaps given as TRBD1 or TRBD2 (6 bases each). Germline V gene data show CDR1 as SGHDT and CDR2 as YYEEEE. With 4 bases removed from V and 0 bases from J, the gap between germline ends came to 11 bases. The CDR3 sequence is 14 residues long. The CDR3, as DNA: TGTGCCAGCAGCGGGGGGCTCCTCTCCTACGAGCAGTACTTC. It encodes CASSGGLLSYEQYF.

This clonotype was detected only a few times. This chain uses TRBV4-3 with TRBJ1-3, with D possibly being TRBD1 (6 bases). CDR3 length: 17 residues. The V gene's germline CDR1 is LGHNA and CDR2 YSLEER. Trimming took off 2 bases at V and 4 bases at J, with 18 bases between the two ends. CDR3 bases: TGCGCCAGCAGCCAACGACGAGGGGGGGGATTCGGAAACACCATATATTTT. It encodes CASSQRRGGGFGNTIYF.

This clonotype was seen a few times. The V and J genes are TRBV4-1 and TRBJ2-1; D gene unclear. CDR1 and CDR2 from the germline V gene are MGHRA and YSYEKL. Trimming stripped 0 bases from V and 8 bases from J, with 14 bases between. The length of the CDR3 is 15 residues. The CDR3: CASSQDRVQVDEQFF. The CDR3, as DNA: TGCGCCAGCAGCCAAGATCGCGTCCAGGTGGATGAGCAGTTCTTC.

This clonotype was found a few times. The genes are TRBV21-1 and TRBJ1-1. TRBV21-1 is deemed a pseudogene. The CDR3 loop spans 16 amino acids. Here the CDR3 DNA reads TGTGCCAGCAGCAAAGACGCCGGACGTACGAACACTGAAGCTTTCTTT. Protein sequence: CASSKDAGRTNTEAFF.

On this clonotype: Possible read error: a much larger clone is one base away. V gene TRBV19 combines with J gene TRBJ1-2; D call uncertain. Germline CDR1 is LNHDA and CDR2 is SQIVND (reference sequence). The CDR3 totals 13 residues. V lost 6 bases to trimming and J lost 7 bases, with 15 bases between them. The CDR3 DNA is TGTGCCAGTAGAAGATCCCCGATTGCTGGCTACACCTTC. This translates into CASRRSPIAGYTF.

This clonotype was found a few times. The CDR3 reads CASSSSPRAGGFMETQYF. In DNA, the CDR3 is TGTGCCAGCAGCTCATCCCCAAGGGCAGGGGGCTTTATGGAGACCCAGTACTTC. This chain joins TRBV7-3 and TRBJ2-5; 8 bases line up with TRBD1. Germline values: CDR1 SGHTA, CDR2 FQGTGA. J lost 5 bases, V lost 4 bases, and 18 bases had no gene match. The CDR3 is made up of 18 amino acids.

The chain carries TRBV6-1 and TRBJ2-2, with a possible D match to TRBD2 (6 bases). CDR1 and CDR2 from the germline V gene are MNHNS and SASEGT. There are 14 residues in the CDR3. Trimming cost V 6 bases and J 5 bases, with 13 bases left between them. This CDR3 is CASRVRLETGELFF. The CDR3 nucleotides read TGTGCCAGCAGAGTAAGACTAGAAACCGGGGAGCTGTTTTTT.